This T cell receptor (beta chain) stems from a study of blood T cell repertoires in COVID-19. Study-level background: Acute and convalescent COVID-19 specimens originated in the United States, Italy and Spain. Sources were T cells, B-cell-depleted T cells, or PBMCs; the material itself was cDNA or gDNA.

In the source study's methods: For nucleated cells, counts were estimated from reference gene primer amplification. Profiled with immunoSEQ multiplex PCR; TCRdb holds only in-frame clones, not every one. The V and J calls and clone size are taken from that table; D and trimming were inferred from the DNA. Of about 51,000 clones in the sample, approximately 90% were seen once. V dropped 6 bases and J dropped 6; count of bases not matched to a gene: 5. Per the germline V gene, CDR1 is SGHVS and CDR2 is FQNEAQ. The CDR3 is 15 residues long. The V call is TRBV7-8, the J call TRBJ2-1, with 13 bases identical to TRBD2. The TCR originated in a man aged 45-65 years with acute or convalescent COVID-19. Sequencing input: peripheral blood. CDR3: CASREWTSGGNEQFF. The CDR3 coding sequence is TGTGCCAGCAGAGAATGGACTAGCGGGGGCAATGAGCAGTTCTTC.